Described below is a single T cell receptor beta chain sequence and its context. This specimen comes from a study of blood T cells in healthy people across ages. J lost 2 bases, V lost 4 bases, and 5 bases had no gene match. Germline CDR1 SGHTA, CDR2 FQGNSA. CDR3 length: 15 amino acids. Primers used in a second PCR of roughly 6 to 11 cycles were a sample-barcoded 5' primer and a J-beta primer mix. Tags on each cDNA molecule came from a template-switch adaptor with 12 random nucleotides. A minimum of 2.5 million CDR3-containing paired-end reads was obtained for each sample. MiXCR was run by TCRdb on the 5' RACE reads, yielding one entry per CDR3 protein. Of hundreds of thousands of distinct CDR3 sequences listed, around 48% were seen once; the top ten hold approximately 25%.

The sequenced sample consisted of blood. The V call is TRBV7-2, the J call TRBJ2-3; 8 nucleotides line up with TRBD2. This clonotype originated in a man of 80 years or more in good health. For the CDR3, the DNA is TGTGCCAGCAGCTCCTGGACTAGCACCACAGATACGCAGTATTTT. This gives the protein CASSSWTSTTDTQYF.